The 8 T cell receptor beta chains below were found in one sample sequenced in a study of response to subunit inactivated influenza vaccine (dated 2018 in TCRdb). Library construction relied on RT-PCR. Sequenced using an Illumina HiSeq 2500. TCRdb reworked the public reads: Q25 trimming with fastp, MiXCR clone assembly, productive beta chains retained. CDR3 protein duplicates are merged, each entry listing the most common genes and DNA. The sample table contains about 530,000 distinct CDR3 sequences; only one count was recorded for about 10% of them. The ten largest clones take up approximately 10% of the sample. Material: PBMCs from blood, obtained on the day of vaccination. The receptors derive from a man aged 50 to 59 who received an inactivated influenza vaccine. Donor details come from another sample of the same person, matched by shared clones.

This clonotype was seen once. A junction boundary mismatches the germline segment, possibly from a read error. The chain has TRBV11-2 and TRBJ1-1, with no clear D. This CDR3 region has 12 residues. The germline CDR1 and CDR2 sequences are SGHAT and FQNNGV. CDR3 amino acids: CASSNLNGEACF. CDR3 in DNA: TGTGCCAGCAGTAACCTTAATGGGGAAGCTTGCTTT.

This rearrangement joins TRBV20-1 to TRBJ2-5; D call uncertain. The CDR3 covers 12 residues. Trimming took off 6 bases at V and 5 bases at J, with 13 bases between the two ends. Germline V lookup: CDR1 DFQATT, CDR2 SNEGSKA (reference sequence). CDR3 nucleotide sequence: TGCAGTGCCGGCCCCCTGGGGGAGACCCAGTACTTC. It codes for CSAGPLGETQYF.

The J gene is TRBJ2-5, the V gene TRBV7-9, with TRBD1 identical over 9 bases. CDR3 length equals 14 residues. Trimming removed 4 bases from V and 7 bases from J; junction bases left unmatched: 7. The germline V gene encodes CDR1 SEHNR and CDR2 FQNEAQ (reference sequence). The CDR3 DNA sequence: TGTGCCAGCAGCTCCGGACAGGGGAGGCGGACCCAGTACTTC. Translating gives CASSSGQGRRTQYF.

This rearrangement joins TRBV4-2 to TRBJ2-2; TRBD1 matches 10 bases. Trimming removed 4 bases from V and 6 bases from J; junction bases left unmatched: 11. The germline gives CDR1 LGHNA, CDR2 YNFKEQ. This CDR3 is 17 amino acids long. This CDR3 reads CASSLRTGGIGAGELFF. As DNA, the CDR3 is TGTGCCAGCAGCCTTCGGACAGGGGGTATCGGGGCCGGGGAGCTGTTTTTT.

This clonotype was found a few times. The chain links TRBV7-2 to TRBJ2-7; TRBD1 is a possible D gene (5 bases). V shed 2 bases and J shed 3 bases, with 11 bases lying between them. The CDR3 length is 14 residues. In germline, CDR1 is SGHTA, CDR2 FQGNSA. The CDR3 DNA reads TGTGCCAGCAGCTTAAAGGGGTCAGGCTACGAGCAGTACTTC. Translated: CASSLKGSGYEQYF.

This chain uses TRBV5-1 with TRBJ1-5; D is uncertain. Germline V gene lookup returns CDR1 SGHRS and CDR2 YFSETQ. CDR3 length equals 13 residues. V was pared by 1 base and J by 5 bases, with 7 bases between. DNA of the CDR3: TGCGCCAGCAGCTTGACCCAGGATCAGCCCCAGCATTTT. Its translation is CASSLTQDQPQHF.

The table lists this clonotype with a few counts. The CDR3 loop is CASSQDSGRETQYF. For the CDR3, the DNA is TGCGCCAGCAGCCAAGATTCAGGGAGGGAGACCCAGTACTTC. V usage is TRBV4-1 and J usage is TRBJ2-5, with D tentatively TRBD2 (6 bases). Germline V gene lookup returns CDR1 MGHRA and CDR2 YSYEKL. The CDR3 is made up of 14 amino acids. V was clipped by 0 bases and J by 5 bases, with 10 bases between them.

Only a few counts were recorded for this clonotype. The rearrangement links TRBV5-1 to TRBJ2-1, with 8 bases lining up with TRBD1. V lost 6 bases to trimming and J lost 4 bases; unmatched junction nucleotides: 12. This CDR3 contains 16 residues. Looked up from germline, CDR1 is SGHRS and CDR2 is YFSETQ. The CDR3 region has the DNA TGCGCCAGCACCCTGCCCGGACAGGGCTCATACAATGAGCAGTTCTTC. Translation: CASTLPGQGSYNEQFF.